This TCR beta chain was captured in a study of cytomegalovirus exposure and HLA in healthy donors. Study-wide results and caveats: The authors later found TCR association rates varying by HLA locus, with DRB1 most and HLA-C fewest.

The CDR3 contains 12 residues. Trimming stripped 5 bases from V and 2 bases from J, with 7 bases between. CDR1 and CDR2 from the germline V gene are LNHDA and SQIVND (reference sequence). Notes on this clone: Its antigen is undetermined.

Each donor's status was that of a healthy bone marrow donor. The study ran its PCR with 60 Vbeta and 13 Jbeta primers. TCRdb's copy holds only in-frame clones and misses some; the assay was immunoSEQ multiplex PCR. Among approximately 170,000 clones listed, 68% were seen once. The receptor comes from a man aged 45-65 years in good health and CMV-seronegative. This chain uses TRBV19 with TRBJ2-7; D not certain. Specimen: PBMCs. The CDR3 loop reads CASSSRPYEQYF. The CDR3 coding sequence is TGTGCCAGTAGTTCTCGTCCCTACGAGCAGTACTTC. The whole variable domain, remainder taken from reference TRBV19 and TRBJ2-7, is DGGITQSPKYLFRKEGQNVTLSCEQNLNHDAMYWYRQDPGQGLRLIYYSQIVNDFQKGDIAEGYSVSREKKESFPLTVTSAQKNPTAFYLCASSSRPYEQYFGPGTRLTVT.